A single sample gave rise to the 32 T cell receptor beta chains below, sequenced in a study of T cell changes during pregnancy in multiple sclerosis. TCRdb's copy holds only in-frame clones and misses some; the assay was immunoSEQ multiplex PCR. The profile covers about 20,000 clones, with about 88% appearing a single time and 7% taken by the ten largest. The material was CD8+ T cells from peripheral blood mononuclear cells, obtained in the third trimester of pregnancy. All receptors come from a female donor in good health, enrolled as a control in a pregnancy study.

This clone qualifies as large. The V and J genes are TRBV21-1 and TRBJ1-5; the table names TRBD1, a call not compared with the DNA. TRBV21-1 is a pseudogene. The CDR3 totals 13 residues. In DNA form, the CDR3 reads TGTGCCAGCAGCAAAGGGAAGGGGCAGCCCCAGCATTTT. This sequence encodes CASSKGKGQPQHF.

This clone appeared a few times. The genes are TRBV6-1 and TRBJ1-5; 7 bases map to TRBD1. This CDR3 comprises 15 residues. Germline CDR1 reads MNHNS; CDR2 reads SASEGT. The V segment lost 2 bases and the J segment 3 bases; nucleotides outside the gene matches: 4. For the CDR3, the DNA is TGTGCCAGCAGTGAATGGACAGGCTACAATCAGCCCCAGCATTTT. Translation: CASSEWTGYNQPQHF.

The chain combines TRBV9 with TRBJ2-5; possibly TRBD1 for D (6 bases). The V end was cut by 4 bases, the J end by 3 bases, with 16 bases between. There are 15 residues in the CDR3. The V gene's germline CDR1 is SGDLS and CDR2 YYNGEE. This chain's CDR3 is CASSYMGAWEETQYF. DNA of the CDR3: TGTGCCAGCAGCTATATGGGGGCTTGGGAAGAGACCCAGTACTTC.

The chain carries TRBV2 and TRBJ2-3, with D possibly being TRBD2 (6 bases). The CDR3 spans 12 residues. Germline V gene data show CDR1 as SNHLY and CDR2 as FYNNEI. Trimming removed 7 bases at V and 7 bases at J, with 12 bases between. CDR3 sequence (DNA): TGTGCCAGCACGGAGGCGGGAAATACGCAGTATTTT. It encodes CASTEAGNTQYF.

This rearrangement joins TRBV7-3 to TRBJ2-2; D is unresolved. The CDR3 loop spans 16 amino acids. The germline V and J ends were trimmed by 1 base and 5 bases, with 14 bases remaining between them. Germline values: CDR1 SGHTA, CDR2 FQGTGA. CDR3 nucleotides: TGTGCCAGCAGCTTAAACCCTGCTACCCCGACCGGGGAGCTGTTTTTT. Its translation is CASSLNPATPTGELFF.

The chain couples TRBV9 to TRBJ2-2; tentative D call: TRBD2 (5 bases). Germline CDR1 is SGDLS and CDR2 is YYNGEE. CDR3 size: 18 residues. V lost 0 bases, J lost 0 bases, and 15 bases lay in between. The CDR3 region is CASSVGLGLAPNTGELFF. The CDR3, as DNA: TGTGCCAGCAGCGTAGGCCTCGGTTTAGCGCCGAACACCGGGGAGCTGTTTTTT.

This clone was seen a single time. V usage is TRBV4-1 and J usage is TRBJ2-2; TRBD2 is a possible D gene (5 bases). Germline CDR1 and CDR2: MGHRA and YSYEKL. Deletions cut 4 bases from V and 1 base from J, with 7 bases between. The CDR3 is made up of 14 amino acids. CDR3 protein: CASSRRENTGELFF. CDR3 sequence (DNA): TGCGCCAGCAGCCGACGGGAGAACACCGGGGAGCTGTTTTTT.

V is TRBV7-9 and J is TRBJ1-1; a weak D match, TRBD1 (5 bases). CDR3 length equals 13 residues. Germline assignment: CDR1 SEHNR and CDR2 FQNEAQ (reference sequence). V dropped 4 bases and J dropped 11 bases, with 17 bases sitting between them. The CDR3 protein is CASSSRRAGGAFF. In nucleotides, the CDR3 is TGTGCCAGCAGCTCCCGTCGCGCCGGGGGGGCTTTCTTT. Using reference TRBV7-9 and TRBJ1-1 for the parts outside the CDR3, the full variable domain is DTGVSQNPRHKITKRGQNVTFRCDPISEHNRLYWYRQTLGQGPEFLTYFQNEAQLEKSRLLSDRFSAERPKGSFSTLEIQRTEQGDSAMYLCASSSRRAGGAFFGQGTRLTVV.

The V call is TRBV18, the J call TRBJ1-4; maybe TRBD1 (5 bases). Germline CDR1 reads KGHSH; CDR2 reads LQKENI. Trimming took 4 bases from V and 4 from J, leaving 10 bases between them. The CDR3 runs to 14 residues. CDR3 nucleotide sequence: TGTGCCAGCTCACGACGGACACGTAATGAAAAACTGTTTTTT. Its translation: CASSRRTRNEKLFF.

A single count supports this clone. The DNA for the CDR3 is TGTGCCAGCAGCGTAGCAGGGGAACTGAGCGAGACCCAGTACTTC. Residues: CASSVAGELSETQYF. The V call is TRBV9, the J call TRBJ2-5; the D gene is possibly TRBD1 (6 bases). Trimming stripped 0 bases from V and 5 bases from J, with 14 bases between. Germline CDR1 SGDLS, CDR2 YYNGEE. This CDR3 has 15 residues. The complete variable domain, with remaining parts taken from reference TRBV9 and TRBJ2-5, reads DSGVTQTPKHLITATGQRVTLRCSPRSGDLSVYWYQQSLDQGLQFLIQYYNGEERAKGNILERFSAQQFPDLHSELNLSSLELGDSALYFCASSVAGELSETQYFGPGTRLLVL.

The V and J genes are TRBV30 and TRBJ2-7; weak D call: TRBD2 (5 bases). The CDR3 contains 19 residues. V was cut by 3 bases and J by 5 bases, with 32 bases left in between. Looked up from germline, CDR1 is GTSNPN and CDR2 is SVGIG (reference sequence). In nucleotides, the CDR3 is TGTGCCTGGAGCGCGTATTACCCAGCGGCGCGTCCTCGCAACGACGAGCAGTACTTC. Translation: CAWSAYYPAARPRNDEQYF.

The chain has TRBV11-2 and TRBJ2-1; 9 bases map to TRBD2. Germline CDR1 reads SGHAT; CDR2 reads FQNNGV. The V segment lost 4 bases and the J segment 2 bases; nucleotides outside the gene matches: 3. CDR3 length: 15 amino acids. DNA for the CDR3: TGTGCCAGCAGCTGGACTAGCGACCCCTACAATGAGCAGTTCTTC. Translated: CASSWTSDPYNEQFF. Supplemented by reference TRBV11-2 and TRBJ2-1, the full variable domain reads EAGVAQSPRYKIIEKRQSVAFWCNPISGHATLYWYQQILGQGPKLLIQFQNNGVVDDSQLPKDRFSAERLKGVDSTLKIQPAKLEDSAVYLCASSWTSDPYNEQFFGPGTRLTVL.

The chain is built from TRBV7-9 and TRBJ1-2; D remains ambiguous. This CDR3 spans 13 amino acids. The V gene lost 8 bases and the J gene lost 5 bases, with 15 bases spanning the gap. Germline loops: CDR1 SEHNR, CDR2 FQNEAQ (reference sequence). The CDR3 DNA reads as TGTGCCAGCTGCAAGGCAGGCCGTTATGGCTACACCTTC. Translated: CASCKAGRYGYTF.

The chain carries TRBV27 and TRBJ2-3, with TRBD2 as a possible D gene (6 bases). The germline CDR1 and CDR2 sequences are MNHEY and SMNVEV (reference sequence). Between the trimmed V and J ends, which lost 1 base and 0 bases, there was a span of 11 bases. The CDR3 totals 16 residues. The CDR3 bases are TGTGCCAGCAGTTTATGGGGGGTTACTAGCACAGATACGCAGTATTTT. Amino acid sequence: CASSLWGVTSTDTQYF.

This chain uses TRBV7-9 with TRBJ2-7; 7 nucleotides agree with TRBD1. The CDR3 is made up of 15 amino acids. V dropped 4 bases and J dropped 3; count of bases not matched to a gene: 9. Germline V gives CDR1 SEHNR, CDR2 FQNEAQ (reference sequence). The CDR3 region has the DNA TGTGCCAGCAGCTACCAGGGACAGAGCGACTACGAGCAGTACTTC. This encodes CASSYQGQSDYEQYF.

V and J are TRBV6-5 and TRBJ1-6, with D possibly being TRBD1 (6 bases). This CDR3 has 14 amino acids. Germline CDR1 and CDR2: MNHEY and SVGAGI. V was clipped by 3 bases and J by 9 bases, with 12 bases between them. The CDR3, as DNA: TGTGCCAGCAGTTATAAGGGCAGGGGTTCACCCCTCCACTTT. It yields the protein CASSYKGRGSPLHF.

The rearrangement uses TRBV21-1 and TRBJ2-7; TRBD2 is the table's D call, not checked against the DNA. TRBV21-1 is a pseudogene locus. The CDR3 has 16 residues. The CDR3 DNA sequence: TGTGCCAGCAGCGGCCGTGGGAGGACGTTCGGCTACGAGCAGTACTTC. Amino acids: CASSGRGRTFGYEQYF.

V gene TRBV5-4 combines with J gene TRBJ2-5, with TRBD2 matching 7 bases. There are 17 residues in the CDR3. V was pared by 3 bases and J by 4 bases, with 15 bases of the junction left unmatched. Germline lookup yields CDR1 SGHNT and CDR2 YYREEE (reference sequence). CDR3 coding DNA: TGTGCCAGCAGCTGGGAAGATGGACGTCCGGGAGGAGAGACCCAGTACTTC. Translating gives CASSWEDGRPGGETQYF.

The DNA of the CDR3 is TGTGCCAGCAGCTCCACTGGGACTAGCGGAGGGTACGAGCAGTACTTC. Protein sequence: CASSSTGTSGGYEQYF. The rearrangement joins TRBV13 to TRBJ2-7; 11 positions match TRBD2. There are 16 residues in the CDR3. V lost 4 bases, J lost 4 bases, and 9 bases stayed unmatched. CDR1 and CDR2 from the germline V gene are PRHDT and FYEKMQ (reference sequence).

This chain joins TRBV6-1 and TRBJ2-7; 10 bases fit TRBD1. Germline V gene lookup returns CDR1 MNHNS and CDR2 SASEGT. This CDR3 contains 16 residues. Trimming cost V 0 bases and J 6 bases; bases outside gene matches: 8. CDR3 sequence reads: CASSEAPGTGAPEQYF. CDR3 in DNA: TGTGCCAGCAGTGAAGCTCCCGGGACAGGGGCTCCCGAGCAGTACTTC.

This clone was seen a single time. The V gene is TRBV6-1, the J gene TRBJ2-7; 10 nucleotides match TRBD1. CDR1 and CDR2 (germline): MNHNS, SASEGT. The CDR3 extends over 14 amino acids. V gave up 6 bases and J gave up 3 bases; unmatched junction bases: 5. The CDR3 nucleotides are TGTGCCAGCAGCGCGGGACAGGGGCTCTACGAGCAGTACTTC. It yields the protein CASSAGQGLYEQYF.

This chain joins TRBV7-2 and TRBJ2-3; the match to TRBD2 covers 11 bases. V lost 3 bases to trimming and J lost 9 bases; unmatched junction nucleotides: 14. The CDR3 runs 17 residues. Germline assignment: CDR1 SGHTA and CDR2 FQGNSA. This CDR3 reads CASSFTLAGGPRGTQYF. For the CDR3, the DNA is TGTGCCAGCAGCTTTACGTTAGCGGGAGGGCCCCGAGGGACGCAGTATTTT. Using reference TRBV7-2 and TRBJ2-3 for the parts outside the CDR3, the full variable domain is GAGVSQSPSNKVTEKGKDVELRCDPISGHTALYWYRQSLGQGLEFLIYFQGNSAPDKSGLPSDRFSAERTGGSVSTLTIQRTQQEDSAVYLCASSFTLAGGPRGTQYFGPGTRLTVL.

The chain couples TRBV29-1 to TRBJ2-7; D is undetermined. There are 11 residues in the CDR3. Germline lookup yields CDR1 SQVTM and CDR2 ANQGSEA. V shed 7 bases and J shed 4 bases, with 11 bases lying between them. For the CDR3, the DNA is TGCAGCGCCCGCGCCCCGTACGAGCAGTACTTC. The encoded protein is CSARAPYEQYF.

The genes are TRBV6-5 and TRBJ2-5, with D perhaps TRBD1 (5 bases). The CDR3 extends over 15 amino acids. V was shortened by 2 bases and J by 4 bases, with 14 bases between the two germline ends. CDR1 and CDR2 (germline): MNHEY, SVGAGI. The CDR3 reads CASSYPHRRSETQYF. The CDR3 nucleotides read TGTGCCAGCAGTTACCCCCACAGGCGGTCAGAGACCCAGTACTTC.

The chain combines TRBV10-3 with TRBJ2-5; the match to TRBD2 covers 11 bases. This CDR3 has 14 residues. V lost 6 bases, J lost 5 bases, and 5 bases stayed unmatched. Germline V gene lookup returns CDR1 ENHRY and CDR2 SYGVKD. The CDR3 nucleotides are TGTGCCATCAGGGGTAGCGGGGGGGATGAGACCCAGTACTTC. Encoded protein: CAIRGSGGDETQYF.

V gene TRBV7-2 combines with J gene TRBJ1-1, with 7 bases fitting TRBD1. Germline CDR1 and CDR2: SGHTA and FQGNSA. The CDR3 sequence is 17 residues long. With V trimmed by 4 bases and J by 0 bases, 11 bases remained unmatched. The CDR3 is CASSSNPTGHMNTEAFF. The CDR3 region has the DNA TGTGCCAGCAGCTCCAACCCGACAGGGCACATGAACACTGAAGCTTTCTTT.

This sequence joins TRBV10-3 and TRBJ2-1; TRBD2 might be the D (5 bases). V lost 5 bases to trimming and J lost 0 bases, with 14 bases between them. Germline V CDR1 and CDR2: ENHRY, SYGVKD. There are 16 residues in the CDR3. The chain's CDR3 is CAISTSSGGSYNEQFF. The DNA of the CDR3 is TGTGCCATCAGTACTTCAAGCGGAGGCTCCTACAATGAGCAGTTCTTC.

This chain links TRBV13 with TRBJ2-1, with 10 bases aligning to TRBD2. Per germline, CDR1 PRHDT and CDR2 FYEKMQ (reference sequence). The J segment lost 10 bases and the V segment lost 4 bases, leaving 13 bases of the junction unmatched. This CDR3 is 16 amino acids long. CDR3 DNA: TGTGCCAGCAGCTCCCTCCTAGCGGGGGAAAAACGGGAGCAGTTCTTC. This translates into CASSSLLAGEKREQFF.

The chain recombines TRBV6-5 with TRBJ2-7; no definite D call. Germline lookup yields CDR1 MNHEY and CDR2 SVGAGI. V lost 0 bases and J 3 bases, leaving 9 bases between the germline ends. The CDR3 covers 14 residues. DNA of the CDR3: TGTGCCAGCAGTTACTCTGGCCAGAACTACGAGCAGTACTTC. Amino acids: CASSYSGQNYEQYF.

CDR3 in amino acids: CASGDLGAGGTDTQYF. The CDR3 DNA reads TGTGCCAGCGGTGACCTGGGGGCGGGGGGCACAGATACGCAGTATTTT. The V call is TRBV27, the J call TRBJ2-3, with a possible D match to TRBD2 (7 bases). Germline CDR1 and CDR2: MNHEY and SMNVEV (reference sequence). The CDR3 consists of 16 residues. Between the trimmed V and J ends, which lost 8 bases and 1 base, there was a span of 19 bases.

The chain combines TRBV5-1 with TRBJ2-1, with D perhaps TRBD2 (5 bases). V lost 2 bases, J lost 9 bases, and 24 bases lay in between. The CDR3 spans 17 residues. Germline V lookup: CDR1 SGHRS, CDR2 YFSETQ. In DNA, the CDR3 is TGCGCCAGCAGCTTAGGGCTTGTGGACTGGACCCCAGGTGAGCAGTTCTTC. Translated: CASSLGLVDWTPGEQFF.

The chain links TRBV7-9 to TRBJ1-4; D unclear. V was pared by 3 bases and J by 8 bases, with 19 bases between. The CDR3 contains 16 residues. The V gene's germline CDR1 is SEHNR and CDR2 FQNEAQ (reference sequence). This chain's CDR3 is CASSFPEGIMQEKLFF. The CDR3 bases are TGTGCCAGCAGCTTCCCTGAGGGAATCATGCAAGAAAAACTGTTTTTT.